The clone carrying this T cell receptor (beta chain) ranks as hyperexpanded. The antigen remains undetermined. This CDR3 is built from 13 residues. Deletions cut 5 bases from V and 4 bases from J, with 11 bases between. Germline CDR1 is SGHAT and CDR2 is FQNNGV. As to time point: sample taken at primary tumor resection. The donors were 55 to 85 patients with non-small cell lung cancer that was early-stage and untreated. This specimen belongs to a study of spatial heterogeneity in lung cancer. Each TCR cDNA molecule bore a unique molecular identifier. One entry per CDR3 protein, called by TCRdb with MiXCR from the 5' RACE reads. Of about 420 distinct CDR3 sequences listed, 25% to 35% are singletons. Points from the study as a whole: The recorded estimate of tumor T cell coverage is 7% to 9% for alpha chains and 13% for beta chains. In tumors, expanded intratumoral alpha and beta TCR counts tracked mutation counts. Ubiquitous and regional nonsynonymous mutation counts were tracked by ubiquitous and regional expanded TCR counts, respectively.

The material was lung tumor tissue, obtained at surgery. The source of this sequence is a male donor with early-stage non-small cell lung cancer. V is TRBV11-2 and J is TRBJ2-5; D call uncertain. CDR3 nucleotides: TGTGCCAGCAGCCCAATGCGGTCAGAGACCCAGTACTTC. It codes for CASSPMRSETQYF. Supplemented by reference TRBV11-2 and TRBJ2-5, the full variable domain reads EAGVAQSPRYKIIEKRQSVAFWCNPISGHATLYWYQQILGQGPKLLIQFQNNGVVDDSQLPKDRFSAERLKGVDSTLKIQPAKLEDSAVYLCASSPMRSETQYFGPGTRLLVL.